Following are 21 T cell receptor beta chains from one sample sequenced in a study of blood T cell repertoires in COVID-19. Profiled with immunoSEQ multiplex PCR; TCRdb holds only in-frame clones, not every one. The table lists about 310,000 clones, about 89% of them singletons. The sequenced sample consisted of peripheral blood. Receptors were obtained from a woman between 50 and 59 years old who had recovered from COVID-19.

This chain links TRBV10-3 with TRBJ1-4, with TRBD1 matching over 7 bases. This CDR3 region has 15 residues. J lost 4 bases, V lost 6 bases, and 8 bases had no gene match. Germline V gene lookup returns CDR1 ENHRY and CDR2 SYGVKD. The CDR3 loop reads CAISPTGTDNEKLFF. The CDR3 nucleotides are TGTGCCATCAGCCCGACCGGGACAGATAATGAAAAACTGTTTTTT.

The chain recombines TRBV5-1 with TRBJ1-5; D might be TRBD1 (6 bases). Trimming left V 4 bases short and J 4 bases short, with 15 bases between. The CDR3 consists of 15 residues. Germline V gene lookup returns CDR1 SGHRS and CDR2 YFSETQ. CDR3 in amino acids: CASSVGWGTNQPQHF. In DNA form, the CDR3 reads TGCGCCAGCAGCGTGGGGTGGGGGACAAATCAGCCCCAGCATTTT.

The V gene is TRBV28, the J gene TRBJ1-5; a weak D match, TRBD1 (5 bases). The V gene lost 8 bases and the J gene lost 1 base, with 15 bases spanning the gap. Germline lookup yields CDR1 MDHEN and CDR2 SYDVKM. The length of the CDR3 is 15 residues. This CDR3 reads CASALAGMSNQPQHF. The CDR3 nucleotides read TGTGCCAGCGCATTAGCAGGGATGAGCAATCAGCCCCAGCATTTT.

The rearrangement uses TRBV10-3 and TRBJ1-5; D is ambiguous. This CDR3 comprises 15 residues. The V gene's germline CDR1 is ENHRY and CDR2 SYGVKD. V was clipped by 0 bases and J by 0 bases, with 6 bases between them. This chain's CDR3 is CAISESQVSNQPQHF. The CDR3 DNA reads as TGTGCCATCAGTGAGTCCCAGGTTAGCAATCAGCCCCAGCATTTT.

The chain combines TRBV4-1 with TRBJ2-1, with 7 positions matching TRBD2. The CDR3 has 14 residues. V lost 3 bases and J lost 10; bases outside the gene matches: 9. The germline CDR1 and CDR2 sequences are MGHRA and YSYEKL. CDR3 DNA sequence: TGCGCCAGCAGCCACAGTGTTTTCGGGGGGGAGCAGTTCTTC. Translating it yields CASSHSVFGGEQFF.

The chain couples TRBV9 to TRBJ2-7; 7 bases are shared with TRBD2. With V trimmed by 4 bases and J by 7 bases, 8 bases remained unmatched. The CDR3 consists of 13 residues. Per germline, CDR1 SGDLS and CDR2 YYNGEE. This CDR3 is CASSITSANEQYF. As DNA, the CDR3 is TGTGCCAGCAGCATCACTAGCGCGAATGAGCAGTACTTC.

The V call is TRBV5-1, the J call TRBJ1-6; D not resolved. Trimming pared 0 bases from V and 8 bases from J, leaving 12 bases between. CDR3 length: 15 residues. The germline CDR1 and CDR2 sequences are SGHRS and YFSETQ. The CDR3 loop reads CASSLAGVVYSPLHF. CDR3 in DNA: TGCGCCAGCAGCTTGGCGGGAGTAGTCTATTCACCCCTCCACTTT.

J is TRBJ2-5 and V is TRBV25-1; D may be TRBD2 (7 bases). Trimming removed 5 bases at V and 1 base at J, with 14 bases between. The germline gives CDR1 MGHDK, CDR2 SYGVNS. The CDR3 length is 15 residues. The CDR3 sequence is CASSTFGGLQETQYF. The CDR3 nucleotides are TGTGCCAGCAGTACCTTCGGGGGGCTCCAAGAGACCCAGTACTTC.

The CDR3 sequence: CASSEARAGGGEQYF. CDR3 in DNA: TGTGCCAGCAGTGAAGCGCGTGCGGGAGGCGGAGAGCAGTACTTC. The V call is TRBV2, the J call TRBJ2-7; 8 nucleotides line up with TRBD2. Trimming cost V 0 bases and J 7 bases; bases outside gene matches: 8. The length of the CDR3 is 15 residues. CDR1 SNHLY and CDR2 FYNNEI come from the germline V gene.

This clone was observed a few times. V gene TRBV2 combines with J gene TRBJ2-3, with D tentatively TRBD2 (5 bases). The CDR3 is made up of 10 amino acids. The V and J ends lost 10 bases and 6 bases respectively, with 8 bases between them. In germline, CDR1 is SNHLY, CDR2 FYNNEI. The CDR3 loop reads CATRGDTQYF. The CDR3, as DNA: TGTGCCACCCGCGGGGATACGCAGTATTTT.

The chain joins TRBV9 to TRBJ2-6; 7 bases match TRBD2. The germline gives CDR1 SGDLS, CDR2 YYNGEE. V was clipped by 2 bases and J by 4 bases; unmatched bases: 9. The CDR3 spans 17 residues. CDR3 in amino acids: CASSVAGTTLGANVLTF. The CDR3 region has the DNA TGTGCCAGCAGCGTGGCAGGGACTACACTAGGGGCCAACGTCCTGACTTTC.

This clone was picked up one time. The chain recombines TRBV28 with TRBJ2-7; no clear D gene. CDR3 size: 13 residues. Trimming took off 5 bases at V and 0 bases at J, with 8 bases between the two ends. Germline CDR1 MDHEN, CDR2 SYDVKM. The CDR3 DNA reads TGTGCCAGCAGTGGCGGATACTCCTACGAGCAGTACTTC. Translating gives CASSGGYSYEQYF.

CDR3 in amino acids: CASSQSGTTYEQYF. DNA of the CDR3: TGTGCCAGCAGCCAATCCGGGACAACCTACGAGCAGTACTTC. The chain joins TRBV3-1 (or the pseudogene TRBV3-2) to TRBJ2-7; D possibly corresponds to TRBD1 (6 bases). Trimming removed 2 bases at V and 2 bases at J, with 10 bases between. Germline CDR1 reads LGHDT; CDR2 reads YNNKEL (reference sequence). This CDR3 has 14 amino acids.

The J gene is TRBJ1-2, the V gene TRBV6-1; 8 nucleotides align to TRBD1. The germline CDR1 and CDR2 sequences are MNHNS and SASEGT. The CDR3 is made up of 15 amino acids. Losses at the gene ends were 0 bases for V and 7 bases for J; bases not matched to a gene: 7. The CDR3 reads CASSEAGGQGPGYTF. The CDR3 nucleotides read TGTGCCAGCAGTGAAGCCGGTGGACAGGGCCCTGGCTACACCTTC.

The chain uses TRBV7-6 and TRBJ1-2, with 12 bases fitting TRBD1. V gave up 5 bases and J gave up 4 bases; unmatched junction bases: 2. CDR3 size: 14 residues. Germline V lookup: CDR1 SGHVS, CDR2 FNYEAQ. The CDR3 reads CASSGTGGGYGYTF. The CDR3 coding sequence is TGTGCCAGCAGCGGGACAGGGGGCGGCTATGGCTACACCTTC.

The chain has TRBV9 and TRBJ2-1; TRBD1 might be the D (6 bases). The CDR3 runs to 15 residues. The V and J ends lost 0 bases and 2 bases respectively, with 9 bases between them. CDR1 and CDR2 (germline): SGDLS, YYNGEE. This CDR3 reads CASSVGTVTYNEQFF. Written as DNA, the CDR3 is TGTGCCAGCAGCGTAGGGACAGTTACCTACAATGAGCAGTTCTTC.

V gene TRBV28 combines with J gene TRBJ1-5; 8 bases line up with TRBD1. The CDR3 length is 14 residues. Trimming took 1 base from V and 5 from J; bases not matched to a gene: 1. Germline V gene sequence: CDR1 MDHEN, CDR2 SYDVKM. The CDR3, as DNA: TGTGCCAGCAGTTTATCAGGGGGCGATCAGCCCCAGCATTTT. Its protein is CASSLSGGDQPQHF.

V usage is TRBV5-4 and J usage is TRBJ1-2; D is ambiguous. CDR1 and CDR2 from the germline V gene are SGHNT and YYREEE (reference sequence). Trimming left V 0 bases short and J 2 bases short, with 5 bases between. CDR3 length: 13 amino acids. The CDR3 loop is CASSLDTNYGYTF. The DNA of the CDR3 is TGTGCCAGCAGCTTGGACACAAACTATGGCTACACCTTC. Supplemented by reference TRBV5-4 and TRBJ1-2, the full variable domain reads ETGVTQSPTHLIKTRGQQVTLRCSSQSGHNTVSWYQQALGQGPQFIFQYYREEENGRGNFPPRFSGLQFPNYSSELNVNALELDDSALYLCASSLDTNYGYTFGSGTRLTVV.

The chain couples TRBV6-6 to TRBJ2-5, with a tentative D call TRBD1 (5 bases). CDR1 and CDR2 (germline): MNHNY, SVGAGI (reference sequence). The CDR3 loop spans 15 amino acids. Trimming shortened V by 2 bases and J by 5 bases, and 15 bases separated the two germline ends. CDR3 sequence reads: CASSYPTRVRETQYF. In DNA form, the CDR3 reads TGTGCCAGCAGTTACCCTACCAGGGTTCGGGAGACCCAGTACTTC.

The chain links TRBV11-2 to TRBJ2-5; 8 bases map to TRBD1. The trim removed 0 bases at V and 5 bases at J, leaving 8 bases unmatched. The CDR3 runs 16 residues. Per the germline V gene, CDR1 is SGHAT and CDR2 is FQNNGV. CDR3 in DNA: TGTGCCAGCAGCTTAGATAGGACAGGGACTGTGGAGACCCAGTACTTC. As protein: CASSLDRTGTVETQYF. Using reference TRBV11-2 and TRBJ2-5 for the parts outside the CDR3, the full variable domain is EAGVAQSPRYKIIEKRQSVAFWCNPISGHATLYWYQQILGQGPKLLIQFQNNGVVDDSQLPKDRFSAERLKGVDSTLKIQPAKLEDSAVYLCASSLDRTGTVETQYFGPGTRLLVL.

V is TRBV2 and J is TRBJ2-2; D may be TRBD2 (6 bases). The germline CDR1 and CDR2 sequences are SNHLY and FYNNEI. V was clipped by 3 bases and J by 5 bases, with 19 bases between them. CDR3 size: 17 residues. This CDR3 reads CASSENRVSGGTGELFF. CDR3 in DNA: TGTGCCAGCAGTGAGAACCGAGTTTCCGGGGGAACCGGGGAGCTGTTTTTT.